This T cell receptor (beta chain) was found in a study of T-cell reconstitution after alpha-beta-depleted transplantation in children. The CDR3 totals 13 residues. CDR1 and CDR2 from the germline V gene are SGHDT and YYEEEE. V gave up 0 bases and J gave up 7 bases; unmatched junction bases: 1. Preparation of the TCRbeta library involved a method that used unique molecular identifiers. TCRdb re-derived calls from the PCR reads in MiXCR, one entry per CDR3 protein. The sample consists of around 700,000 distinct CDR3 sequences, around 13% of them appearing once. The gene calls are TRBV5-6 and TRBJ2-1; 7 positions agree with TRBD2. The TCR comes from a girl aged 2 to 9 with congenital amegakaryocytic thrombocytopenia, due to receive a stem cell transplant. The sequencing used PBMCs, collected before TCRalphabeta/CD19-depleted stem cell transplant. In nucleotides, the CDR3 is TGTGCCAGCAGCTTGGTGCGGGGGAATGAGCAGTTCTTC. This encodes CASSLVRGNEQFF.